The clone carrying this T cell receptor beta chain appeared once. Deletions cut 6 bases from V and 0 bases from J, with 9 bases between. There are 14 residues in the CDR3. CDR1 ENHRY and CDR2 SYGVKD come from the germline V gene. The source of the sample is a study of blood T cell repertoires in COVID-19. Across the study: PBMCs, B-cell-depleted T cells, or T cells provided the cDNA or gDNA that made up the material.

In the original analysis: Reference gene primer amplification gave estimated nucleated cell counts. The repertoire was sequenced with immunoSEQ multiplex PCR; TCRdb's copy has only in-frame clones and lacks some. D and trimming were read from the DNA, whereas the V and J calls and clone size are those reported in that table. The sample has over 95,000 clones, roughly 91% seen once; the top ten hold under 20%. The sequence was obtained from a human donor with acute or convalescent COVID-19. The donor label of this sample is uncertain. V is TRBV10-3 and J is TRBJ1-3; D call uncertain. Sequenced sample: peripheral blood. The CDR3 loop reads CAIRGDYSGNTIYF. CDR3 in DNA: TGTGCCATCAGGGGAGATTACTCTGGAAACACCATATATTTT.